A single sample is the source of the 21 T cell receptor beta chains below, sequenced in a study of T cells after somatic rescue of genetic block. The assay was immunoSEQ multiplex PCR, and TCRdb's table has in-frame clones only and misses some. The top ten clones hold roughly 19% of a sample with more than 10,000 clones, 60% to 75% of them seen once. Sequenced material: peripheral blood mononuclear cells (PBMCs). The receptors shown here come from a boy aged 5-17 years.

J is TRBJ1-5 and V is TRBV7-2; no firm D call. Germline V gives CDR1 SGHTA, CDR2 FQGNSA. The V end lost 2 bases, the J end lost 10 bases, and 9 bases lay between the germline ends. The CDR3 sequence is 12 residues long. The CDR3 bases are TGTGCCAGCAGCTTACCCGGGTTACCCCAGCATTTT. This sequence encodes CASSLPGLPQHF.

The genes are TRBV7-2 and TRBJ2-4; tentatively, D is TRBD1 or TRBD2 (6 bases each). The V gene lost 5 bases and the J gene lost 5 bases, with 16 bases spanning the gap. The CDR3 totals 15 residues. CDR1 is SGHTA, CDR2 FQGNSA, per germline. CDR3 in DNA: TGTGCCAGCAGCCTAACCCCGGGGGCGGAAAACATTCAGTACTTC. Translated: CASSLTPGAENIQYF.

The chain carries TRBV6-5 and TRBJ2-5; D is undetermined. The DNA end lines up better with TRBJ2-7; the J call may be wrong. Germline assignment: CDR1 MNHEY and CDR2 SVGAGI. This CDR3 contains 15 residues. Written as DNA, the CDR3 is TGTGCCAGCAGTTACGCGTCCCCGCTAAAGTACGAGCAGTACTTC. This codes for CASSYASPLKYEQYF.

In this sample, this clone turned up a few times. This CDR3 is CASSYGGEGGKLFF. DNA for the CDR3: TGTGCCAGCAGTTACGGGGGGGAAGGCGGAAAACTGTTTTTT. This chain links TRBV6-5 with TRBJ1-4; a weak D match, TRBD1 (5 bases). Per germline, CDR1 MNHEY and CDR2 SVGAGI. The CDR3 totals 14 residues. Trimming took 2 bases from V and 10 from J, leaving 14 bases between them.

Within the sample, this clone is medium-sized. V gene TRBV5-1 combines with J gene TRBJ1-1, with 7 bases identical to TRBD1. This CDR3 region has 15 residues. The germline CDR1 and CDR2 sequences are SGHRS and YFSETQ. The junction had 6 bases not matched to a gene; V was cut back by 0 bases and J by 4 bases. The CDR3 loop reads CASSLGGGMSTEAFF. The CDR3 DNA is TGCGCCAGCAGCTTGGGAGGGGGCATGAGCACTGAAGCTTTCTTT. Filled out from reference TRBV5-1 and TRBJ1-1, the complete variable domain reads KAGVTQTPRYLIKTRGQQVTLSCSPISGHRSVSWYQQTPGQGLQFLFEYFSETQRNKGNFPGRFSGRQFSNSRSEMNVSTLELGDSALYLCASSLGGGMSTEAFFGQGTRLTVV.

This chain connects TRBV14 to TRBJ2-7; D unclear. Germline-derived CDR1 and CDR2 are SGHDN and FVKESK. The V end lost 1 base, the J end lost 12 bases, and 10 bases lay between the germline ends. The CDR3 spans 11 residues. CDR3 protein: CASSQGVVLYF. CDR3 nucleotide sequence: TGTGCCAGCAGCCAAGGCGTGGTTTTGTACTTC.

The V call is TRBV11-3, the J call TRBJ2-4, with D possibly TRBD2 on 6 matching bases. Germline V lookup: CDR1 SGHNT, CDR2 YENEEA. The V and J ends lost 5 bases and 7 bases respectively, with 15 bases between them. The CDR3 length is 14 residues. The DNA of the CDR3 is TGTGCCAGCAGCCAATGGGGTGCGGGGAACATTCAGTACTTC. Translated, it gives CASSQWGAGNIQYF.

The genes are TRBV27 and TRBJ2-7, with TRBD2 identical over 13 bases. Germline values: CDR1 MNHEY, CDR2 SMNVEV (reference sequence). J was trimmed by 9 bases and V by 2 bases; bases with no gene match: 4. This CDR3 comprises 14 residues. The CDR3 bases are TGTGCCAGCAGTTTAGGGACTAGCGGGAATGTGCAGTACTTC. This sequence encodes CASSLGTSGNVQYF.

The chain carries TRBV5-4 and TRBJ2-7; 14 bases map to TRBD2. J was trimmed by 0 bases and V by 0 bases; bases with no gene match: 5. The CDR3 totals 18 residues. Germline values: CDR1 SGHNT, CDR2 YYREEE (reference sequence). The CDR3 nucleotides are TGTGCCAGCAGCTTGGGGGGACTAGCGGGAGATTTCTCCTACGAGCAGTACTTC. Its protein product is CASSLGGLAGDFSYEQYF.

The chain combines TRBV9 with TRBJ2-5, with D uncertain. Gene TRBJ2-7 matches the end of the DNA better, so the J call may be wrong. Germline CDR1 and CDR2: SGDLS and YYNGEE. The CDR3 is 13 residues long. CDR3 bases: TGTGCCAGCAGCACGGTATCGGCGGACGAGCAGTACTTC. Protein product: CASSTVSADEQYF.

This clone was seen once. This chain uses TRBV5-1 with TRBJ2-7; 8 positions agree with TRBD2. Germline V gives CDR1 SGHRS, CDR2 YFSETQ. V trimming: 0 bases; J trimming: 0 bases; junction bases outside the gene matches: 5. The CDR3 is 16 residues long. This chain's CDR3 is CASSLEGREDSYEQYF. The CDR3 nucleotides are TGCGCCAGCAGCTTGGAAGGGCGGGAGGACTCCTACGAGCAGTACTTC. Full variable domain (outside the CDR3, taken from reference TRBV5-1 and TRBJ2-7): KAGVTQTPRYLIKTRGQQVTLSCSPISGHRSVSWYQQTPGQGLQFLFEYFSETQRNKGNFPGRFSGRQFSNSRSEMNVSTLELGDSALYLCASSLEGREDSYEQYFGPGTRLTVT.

This chain connects TRBV18 to TRBJ1-5, with D unresolved. Trimming cost V 3 bases and J 6 bases, with 6 bases left between them. CDR1 and CDR2 from the germline V gene are KGHSH and LQKENI. The CDR3 is 12 amino acids. The CDR3 protein is CASSPQGQPQHF. The CDR3, as DNA: TGTGCCAGCTCACCTCAAGGTCAGCCCCAGCATTTT.

The V call is TRBV27, the J call TRBJ2-5, with 9 bases identical to TRBD1. CDR1 MNHEY and CDR2 SMNVEV come from the germline V gene (reference sequence). This CDR3 is 13 amino acids long. The V and J ends lost 4 bases and 5 bases, in that order; junction bases with no gene match: 2. CDR3 region: CASSWDRAETQYF. The DNA for the CDR3 is TGTGCCAGCAGTTGGGACAGGGCCGAGACCCAGTACTTC.

The chain recombines TRBV19 with TRBJ2-4; D not resolved. CDR3 size: 18 residues. The V gene lost 2 bases and the J gene lost 0 bases, with 17 bases spanning the gap. CDR1 is LNHDA, CDR2 SQIVND, per germline (reference sequence). The CDR3 DNA reads as TGTGCCAGTAGTATAATAGGGAAGGCTCCTCTAGCCAAAAACATTCAGTACTTC. It codes for CASSIIGKAPLAKNIQYF.

The chain joins TRBV28 to TRBJ2-7; D perhaps matches TRBD2 (6 bases). The CDR3 sequence is 14 residues long. Germline V CDR1 and CDR2: MDHEN, SYDVKM. V lost 4 bases, J lost 2 bases, and 12 bases lay in between. CDR3 in amino acids: CASSSGTSPYEQYF. CDR3 DNA sequence: TGTGCCAGCAGTTCAGGGACTTCCCCCTACGAGCAGTACTTC.

There are a few counts of this clone. V usage is TRBV28 and J usage is TRBJ1-2; 9 bases are a match to TRBD1. J was trimmed by 2 bases and V by 8 bases; bases with no gene match: 6. The CDR3 sequence is 14 residues long. The V gene's germline CDR1 is MDHEN and CDR2 SYDVKM. The CDR3 nucleotides are TGTGCCAGCTTGGTACAGGGGGCGAACTATGGCTACACCTTC. It yields the protein CASLVQGANYGYTF.

The V and J genes are TRBV7-3 and TRBJ2-5; the D gene could be TRBD1 or TRBD2 (5 bases each). Germline CDR1 reads SGHTA; CDR2 reads FQGTGA. The CDR3 runs to 15 residues. Trimming took 5 bases from V and 3 from J, leaving 16 bases between them. DNA of the CDR3: TGTGCCAGCAGCCCACACGGGACGGCCGAAGAGACCCAGTACTTC. It specifies CASSPHGTAEETQYF. Combining the CDR3 with reference TRBV7-3 and TRBJ2-5 gives the whole variable domain GAGVSQTPSNKVTEKGKYVELRCDPISGHTALYWYRQSLGQGPEFLIYFQGTGAADDSGLPNDRFFAVRPEGSVSTLKIQRTERGDSAVYLCASSPHGTAEETQYFGPGTRLLVL.

This chain links TRBV28 with TRBJ1-2; D not resolved. This CDR3 spans 14 amino acids. In germline, CDR1 is MDHEN, CDR2 SYDVKM. Trimming shortened V by 7 bases and J by 8 bases, and 20 bases separated the two germline ends. The CDR3 loop reads CASNLRHTQGGYTF. CDR3 coding DNA: TGTGCCAGCAACCTTAGGCACACTCAAGGCGGCTACACCTTC.

This sequence joins TRBV28 and TRBJ2-1; D possibly uses TRBD1 or TRBD2 (5 bases each). The CDR3 extends over 15 amino acids. CDR1 is MDHEN, CDR2 SYDVKM, per germline. V was clipped by 0 bases and J by 6 bases, with 12 bases between them. CDR3 in DNA: TGTGCCAGCAGTTTATGGCCCGGGGCGGGCAATGAGCAGTTCTTC. Residues: CASSLWPGAGNEQFF.

The rearrangement uses TRBV5-1 and TRBJ2-3, with 7 positions matching TRBD1. Per the germline V gene, CDR1 is SGHRS and CDR2 is YFSETQ. This CDR3 has 13 residues. V lost 3 bases and J lost 4; bases outside the gene matches: 2. CDR3 DNA sequence: TGCGCCAGCAGCTCCGGGACAGCAGATACGCAGTATTTT. Protein product: CASSSGTADTQYF. Looking up the rest from reference TRBV5-1 and TRBJ2-3 gives the full variable domain: KAGVTQTPRYLIKTRGQQVTLSCSPISGHRSVSWYQQTPGQGLQFLFEYFSETQRNKGNFPGRFSGRQFSNSRSEMNVSTLELGDSALYLCASSSGTADTQYFGPGTRLTVL.

The rearrangement joins TRBV2 to TRBJ1-1, with D unresolved. The CDR3 extends over 13 amino acids. CDR1 and CDR2 (germline): SNHLY, FYNNEI. V was clipped by 2 bases and J by 5 bases, with 9 bases between them. CDR3: CASSESLWTEAFF. In DNA, the CDR3 is TGTGCCAGCAGTGAATCTCTGTGGACTGAAGCTTTCTTT.